Presented here are 15 T cell receptor beta chains from one specimen sequenced in a study of blood T cell repertoires in COVID-19. The data were produced by immunoSEQ multiplex PCR, yet TCRdb's version contains in-frame clones alone and is incomplete. The data hold 140,000 to 150,000 clones, with approximately 89% observed a single time. Sequencing used peripheral blood. The receptors stem from a human donor in a cohort sampled during active COVID-19.

The rearrangement joins TRBV19 to TRBJ1-1; the match to TRBD1 covers 9 bases. V lost 4 bases, J lost 5 bases, and 2 bases stayed unmatched. Per the germline V gene, CDR1 is LNHDA and CDR2 is SQIVND (reference sequence). The CDR3 is 13 amino acids. DNA of the CDR3: TGTGCCAGTAGTACGGGACAGGGTACTGAAGCTTTCTTT. Residues: CASSTGQGTEAFF.

V and J are TRBV19 and TRBJ1-2; D unresolved. This CDR3 is 14 amino acids long. CDR1 and CDR2 (germline): LNHDA, SQIVND (reference sequence). V shed 2 bases and J shed 3 bases, with 10 bases lying between them. CDR3 amino acids: CASSISGRYYGYTF. CDR3 DNA sequence: TGTGCCAGTAGTATATCAGGCCGATACTATGGCTACACCTTC.

The chain links TRBV10-1 to TRBJ2-5, with 9 bases that match TRBD1. The V gene's germline CDR1 is WNHNN and CDR2 SYGVQD (reference sequence). The length of the CDR3 is 18 residues. The V segment lost 2 bases and the J segment 4 bases; nucleotides outside the gene matches: 14. The CDR3 nucleotides are TGCGCCAGCAGTGAGGACGCTACCGGGACAGGGAAGATAGAGACCCAGTACTTC. Translation gives CASSEDATGTGKIETQYF.

The sample holds one count of this clone. The V and J genes are TRBV3-1 (or the pseudogene TRBV3-2) and TRBJ1-2; 7 bases are a match to TRBD1. Per the germline V gene, CDR1 is LGHDT and CDR2 is YNNKEL (reference sequence). The CDR3 loop spans 16 amino acids. V lost 0 bases, J lost 6 bases, and 10 bases stayed unmatched. The CDR3 coding sequence is TGTGCCAGCAGCCAAGATGGCCGACAGGGAATCCATGGCTACACCTTC. Translating it yields CASSQDGRQGIHGYTF.

The chain recombines TRBV5-5 with TRBJ1-2; maybe TRBD1 (5 bases). The V and J ends lost 4 bases and 2 bases respectively, with 9 bases between them. Germline V gene sequence: CDR1 SGHKS, CDR2 YYEKEE (reference sequence). The CDR3 runs to 13 residues. The DNA for the CDR3 is TGTGCCAGCAGCCCAGGGCCGAACTATGGCTACACCTTC. It yields the protein CASSPGPNYGYTF.

A note on this clone: This CDR3 is also generated by other DNA sequences in the sample. This sequence joins TRBV2 and TRBJ2-5; TRBD1 matches 10 bases. Germline loops: CDR1 SNHLY, CDR2 FYNNEI. The length of the CDR3 is 15 residues. The junction had 4 bases not matched to a gene; V was cut back by 6 bases and J by 0 bases. This chain's CDR3 is CASSPDRGYQETQYF. In DNA, the CDR3 is TGTGCCAGCAGCCCGGACAGGGGGTACCAAGAGACCCAGTACTTC.

J is TRBJ2-5 and V is TRBV5-4; 7 nucleotides match TRBD1. Trimming cost V 4 bases and J 3 bases; bases outside gene matches: 6. The CDR3 covers 14 residues. Germline lookup yields CDR1 SGHNT and CDR2 YYREEE (reference sequence). The CDR3 protein is CASSQAGGKETQYF. In DNA, the CDR3 is TGTGCCAGCAGCCAAGCAGGGGGAAAAGAGACCCAGTACTTC. The full variable domain, its missing parts supplied by reference TRBV5-4 and TRBJ2-5, is ETGVTQSPTHLIKTRGQQVTLRCSSQSGHNTVSWYQQALGQGPQFIFQYYREEENGRGNFPPRFSGLQFPNYSSELNVNALELDDSALYLCASSQAGGKETQYFGPGTRLLVL.

J is TRBJ1-4 and V is TRBV10-3, with 8 bases that match TRBD1. From germline, CDR1 is ENHRY and CDR2 SYGVKD. The CDR3 spans 14 residues. The junction had 8 bases not matched to a gene; V was cut back by 6 bases and J by 8 bases. The CDR3 here is CAISPQGGREKLFF. DNA for the CDR3: TGTGCCATCAGCCCACAGGGGGGAAGGGAAAAACTGTTTTTT.

The chain has TRBV3-1 (or the pseudogene TRBV3-2) and TRBJ2-7, with 9 bases fitting TRBD1. Germline CDR1 LGHDT, CDR2 YNNKEL (reference sequence). The ends lost 1 base at V and 3 bases at J; junction bases unmatched: 1. CDR3 size: 14 residues. Here the CDR3 reads CASSQGDRVYEQYF. The CDR3 DNA is TGTGCCAGCAGCCAAGGGGACAGGGTCTACGAGCAGTACTTC.

This chain links TRBV19 with TRBJ2-4; TRBD2 matches 7 bases. Germline V lookup: CDR1 LNHDA, CDR2 SQIVND (reference sequence). There are 12 residues in the CDR3. CDR3 in amino acids: CGGSGVKNIQYF. The CDR3, as DNA: TGTGGCGGGAGCGGGGTCAAAAACATTCAGTACTTC.

V is TRBV7-9 and J is TRBJ2-1, with 7 bases aligning to TRBD1. CDR3 length: 15 residues. J lost 8 bases, V lost 1 base, and 8 bases had no gene match. CDR1 is SEHNR, CDR2 FQNEAQ, per germline (reference sequence). The CDR3 here is CASSLEGQSYDEQFF. Written as DNA, the CDR3 is TGTGCCAGCAGCTTAGAGGGACAGTCGTACGATGAGCAGTTCTTC.

Only one count was recorded for this clone. The genes are TRBV9 and TRBJ1-3, with 10 bases identical to TRBD1. V shed 3 bases and J 4 bases; nucleotides not matched to a gene: 4. CDR1 and CDR2 (germline): SGDLS, YYNGEE. The CDR3 is made up of 15 amino acids. DNA for the CDR3: TGTGCCAGCAGCGGGACAGGGGGTTACGGAAACACCATATATTTT. Translation gives CASSGTGGYGNTIYF.

J is TRBJ1-1 and V is TRBV3-1 (or the pseudogene TRBV3-2); 7 bases fit TRBD1. The germline CDR1 and CDR2 sequences are LGHDT and YNNKEL (reference sequence). The CDR3 loop spans 14 amino acids. The V segment lost 6 bases and the J segment 0 bases; nucleotides outside the gene matches: 4. Written as DNA, the CDR3 is TGTGCCAGCAGTCCGACAGGGTTGAACACTGAAGCTTTCTTT. The encoded protein is CASSPTGLNTEAFF.

V gene TRBV5-6 combines with J gene TRBJ2-5, with TRBD2 identical over 13 bases. The CDR3 has 16 amino acids. Germline V lookup: CDR1 SGHDT, CDR2 YYEEEE. V lost 4 bases to trimming and J lost 1 base; unmatched junction nucleotides: 4. CDR3 DNA sequence: TGTGCCAGCAGCCGGAGGACTAGCGGGGGCCAAGAGACCCAGTACTTC. It codes for CASSRRTSGGQETQYF. The full variable domain, its missing parts supplied by reference TRBV5-6 and TRBJ2-5, is DAGVTQSPTHLIKTRGQQVTLRCSPKSGHDTVSWYQQALGQGPQFIFQYYEEEERQRGNFPDRFSGHQFPNYSSELNVNALLLGDSALYLCASSRRTSGGQETQYFGPGTRLLVL.

This clone was counted ten times or more. The gene calls are TRBV27 and TRBJ2-7; D ambiguous. Germline assignment: CDR1 MNHEY and CDR2 SMNVEV (reference sequence). V gave up 5 bases and J gave up 3 bases, with 14 bases separating them. This CDR3 is 14 amino acids long. Here the CDR3 DNA reads TGTGCCAGCAGTCGAGATCACAGCAGCTACGAGCAGTACTTC. Its protein is CASSRDHSSYEQYF.